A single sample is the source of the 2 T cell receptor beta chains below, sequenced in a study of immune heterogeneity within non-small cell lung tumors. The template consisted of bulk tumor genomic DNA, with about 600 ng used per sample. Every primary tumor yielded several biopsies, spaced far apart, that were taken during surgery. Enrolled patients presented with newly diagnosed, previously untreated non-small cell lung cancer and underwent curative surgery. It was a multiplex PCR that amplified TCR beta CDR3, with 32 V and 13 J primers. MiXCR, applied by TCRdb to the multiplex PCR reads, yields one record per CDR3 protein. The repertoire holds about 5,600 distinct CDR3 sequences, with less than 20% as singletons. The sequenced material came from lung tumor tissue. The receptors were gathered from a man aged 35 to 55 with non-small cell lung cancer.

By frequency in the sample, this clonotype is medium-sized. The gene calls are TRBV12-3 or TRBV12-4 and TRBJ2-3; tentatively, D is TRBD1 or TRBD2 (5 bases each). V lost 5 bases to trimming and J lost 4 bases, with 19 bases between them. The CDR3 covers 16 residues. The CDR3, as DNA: TGTGCCAGCAGTATCCATTGGACCCGAGGGGCAGATACGCAGTATTTT. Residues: CASSIHWTRGADTQYF.

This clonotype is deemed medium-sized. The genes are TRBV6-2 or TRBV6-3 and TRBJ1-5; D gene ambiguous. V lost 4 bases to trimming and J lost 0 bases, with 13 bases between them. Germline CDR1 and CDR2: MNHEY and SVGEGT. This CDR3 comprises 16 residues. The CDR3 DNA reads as TGTGCCAGCAGTTGGATGGGTATCAATAGCAATCAGCCCCAGCATTTT. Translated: CASSWMGINSNQPQHF.